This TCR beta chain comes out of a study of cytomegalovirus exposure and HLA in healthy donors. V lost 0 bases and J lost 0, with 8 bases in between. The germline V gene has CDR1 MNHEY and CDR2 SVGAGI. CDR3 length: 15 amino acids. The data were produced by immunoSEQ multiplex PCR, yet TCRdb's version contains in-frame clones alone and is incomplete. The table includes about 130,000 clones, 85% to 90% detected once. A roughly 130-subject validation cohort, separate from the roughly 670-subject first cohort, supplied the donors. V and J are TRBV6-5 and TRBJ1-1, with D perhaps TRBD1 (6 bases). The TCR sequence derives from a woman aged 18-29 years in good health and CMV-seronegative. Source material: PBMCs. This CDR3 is CASSYSGHLNTEAFF. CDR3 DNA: TGTGCCAGCAGTTACTCGGGACACCTGAACACTGAAGCTTTCTTT.